These T cell receptor beta chains were read from a single sample in a study of CD8+ T cells in alopecia areata. The data were produced by immunoSEQ multiplex PCR, yet TCRdb's version contains in-frame clones alone and is incomplete. The table has under 250,000 clones, approximately 52% seen once; the top ten hold around 0.44%. The specimen was CD4+ T cells sorted from blood, collected at week 0. The source is a human donor with alopecia areata. Both conserved end residues are part of each CDR3. Fields, in order: V gene, clone size, J gene, D gene, CDR3 DNA, CDR3 protein. D genes are given only for firm matches. Part of the rows lack a size; the others show once, few, many or a class for expanded clones.

V: TRBV29-1; size: NA; J: TRBJ1-1; D: TRBD1; DNA: TGCAGCGTTCCCGGGACAGGGGGCCTAATGAACACTGAAGCTTTCTTT; CDR3: CSVPGTGGLMNTEAFF
V: TRBV29-1; size: NA; J: TRBJ1-1; D: NA; DNA: TGCAGCGTCGCTTACCGACAGAACACTGAAGCTTTCTTT; CDR3: CSVAYRQNTEAFF
V: TRBV30; size: NA; J: TRBJ1-5; D: NA; DNA: TGTGCCTGGAGTGACCGCCGGGGGGTATCAATCAGCCCCCAGCATTTT; CDR3: CAWSDRRGVSISPQHF
V: TRBV2; size: NA; J: TRBJ2-7; D: NA; DNA: TGTGCCAGCAGTGGTCCGAGGTACGAGCAGTACTTC; CDR3: CASSGPRYEQYF
V: TRBV7-9; size: NA; J: TRBJ1-4; D: NA; DNA: TGTGCCAGCCCCCAGGGCGGAACTAATGAAAAACTGTTTTTT; CDR3: CASPQGGTNEKLFF
V: TRBV5-1; size: NA; J: TRBJ2-7; D: NA; DNA: TGCGCCAGCAGCTTGGGGGAGTCCTACGAGCAGTACTTC; CDR3: CASSLGESYEQYF
V: TRBV19; size: NA; J: TRBJ2-1; D: TRBD2; DNA: TGTGCCAGTGGGCTAGCGGGAGCGAGCTCCTACAATGAGCAGTTCTTC; CDR3: CASGLAGASSYNEQFF
V: TRBV6-1; size: NA; J: TRBJ2-7; D: TRBD1; DNA: TGTGCCAGCAGTGATCTTGGACAGGGGTCCTACGAGCAGTACTTC; CDR3: CASSDLGQGSYEQYF
V: TRBV18; size: once; J: TRBJ2-7; D: NA; DNA: TGTGCCAGCTCACTCGGAGCTTACGAGCAGTACTTC; CDR3: CASSLGAYEQYF
V: TRBV9; size: NA; J: TRBJ2-6; D: TRBD2; DNA: TGTGCCAGCAGCTTTTCTAGCGGGAGCCATCCTGGGGCCAACGTCCTGACTTTC; CDR3: CASSFSSGSHPGANVLTF
V: TRBV6-6; size: NA; J: TRBJ1-5; D: TRBD1; DNA: TGTGCCAGCACCGTAGGGGGCTATCAGCCCCAGCATTTT; CDR3: CASTVGGYQPQHF
V: TRBV7-8; size: NA; J: TRBJ1-4; D: NA; DNA: TGTGCCTCCCACCAGAGAGGGCAGAGTAATGAAAAACTGTTTTTT; CDR3: CASHQRGQSNEKLFF
V: TRBV29-1; size: NA; J: TRBJ2-7; D: TRBD1; DNA: TGCAGCGTGAACGGTAGGGGACAGAGCTCCTACGAGCAGTACTTC; CDR3: CSVNGRGQSSYEQYF
V: TRBV9; size: NA; J: TRBJ1-2; D: NA; DNA: TGTGCCAGCAGCGCCCAACCAGGGGTGCGGGGCTACACCTTC; CDR3: CASSAQPGVRGYTF
V: TRBV6-5; size: NA; J: TRBJ1-6; D: NA; DNA: TGTGCCAGCAGACCTCTTAATTCACCCCTCCACTTT; CDR3: CASRPLNSPLHF
V: TRBV30; size: NA; J: TRBJ2-1; D: NA; DNA: TGTGCCTGGATACCCGGGACCAGTGCCTACAATGAGCAGTTCTTC; CDR3: CAWIPGTSAYNEQFF
V: TRBV5-1; size: NA; J: TRBJ2-1; D: NA; DNA: TGCGCCAGCAGCCTGGGGCTTAGGGTTAATGAGCAGTTCTTC; CDR3: CASSLGLRVNEQFF
V: TRBV18; size: NA; J: TRBJ2-5; D: NA; DNA: TGTGCCAGCTCAGCGGGGACAACTCAAGAGACCCAGTACTTC; CDR3: CASSAGTTQETQYF
V: TRBV18; size: once; J: TRBJ2-1; D: NA; DNA: TGTGCCAGCTCACCACTGGCAGGGCCCAATGAGCAGTTCTTC; CDR3: CASSPLAGPNEQFF
V: TRBV7-9; size: few; J: TRBJ1-5; D: NA; DNA: TGTGCCAGCAGCTTAACGGGCGGGAGGGGTCAGCCCCAGCATTTT; CDR3: CASSLTGGRGQPQHF
V: TRBV5-1; size: NA; J: TRBJ2-6; D: NA; DNA: TGCGCCAGCAGCTTGGGGCAGACCTCTGGGGCCAACGTCCTGACTTTC; CDR3: CASSLGQTSGANVLTF
V: TRBV15; size: NA; J: TRBJ2-1; D: NA; DNA: TGTGCCACCAGCTTCAGAGGGGGTCTTGAGCAGTTCTTC; CDR3: CATSFRGGLEQFF
V: TRBV25-1; size: few; J: TRBJ1-2; D: TRBD1; DNA: TGTGCCAGCAGTGAATATTGGGGACAGGGAGATGGCTACACCTTC; CDR3: CASSEYWGQGDGYTF
V: TRBV29-1; size: few; J: TRBJ1-2; D: NA; DNA: TGCAGCGTTGTACCCCGGGCCTCTAACTATGGCTACACCTTC; CDR3: CSVVPRASNYGYTF
V: TRBV5-1; size: NA; J: TRBJ1-6; D: TRBD1; DNA: TGCGCCAGCAGCGTTAACAGGGGGAATTCACCCCTCCACTTT; CDR3: CASSVNRGNSPLHF
V: TRBV30; size: few; J: TRBJ2-7; D: TRBD1; DNA: TGTGCCTGGGGAACAGGGACAGGGCCTTACGAGCAGTACTTC; CDR3: CAWGTGTGPYEQYF